This T cell receptor beta chain comes out of a study of control samples from healthy donors and cancer patients. Clones were read by immunoSEQ multiplex PCR, and TCRdb kept only the in-frame ones, dropping some. The data contain just under 65,000 clones, approximately 85% of them singletons. Germline V gene sequence: CDR1 KGHDR, CDR2 SFDVKD. V gave up 7 bases and J gave up 0 bases; unmatched junction bases: 6. The CDR3 runs to 15 residues. This chain joins TRBV24-1 and TRBJ2-3; TRBD1 matches at 7 bases. Specimen: blood. The receptor was isolated from a man aged 35-49 years in good health. Written as DNA, the CDR3 is TGTGCCACCAGGAGTTGGGACAGTAGCACAGATACGCAGTATTTT. Protein product: CATRSWDSSTDTQYF.